This TCR beta chain was identified in a study of T-cell reconstitution after alpha-beta-depleted transplantation in children. A library of TCRbeta sequences, prepared with unique molecular identifiers, was generated. TCRdb itself ran the PCR reads through MiXCR, one entry per CDR3 protein. The sample yields hundreds of thousands of distinct CDR3 sequences, about 23% seen once. Details on this clonotype: As yet, its antigen is unknown.

Findings of the study overall: Once a year had passed after transplant, T-cell counts and diversity came mostly from newly produced T cells.

V lost 3 bases and J lost 0, with 14 bases in between. The length of the CDR3 is 16 residues. Here the sequenced sample was PBMCs, mostly from graft donor cells, taken 360 days after TCRalphabeta/CD19-depleted stem cell transplant. The source is a boy under two years old who had a stem cell transplant for acute myeloid leukemia, so the T cells may come from the graft donor. The V gene is TRBV12-3 or TRBV12-4, the J gene TRBJ1-1, with a tentative D call TRBD1 (6 bases). CDR3 in DNA: TGTGCCAGCAGTTTCCTTACCTGGACAGTGAACACTGAAGCTTTCTTT. It codes for CASSFLTWTVNTEAFF.